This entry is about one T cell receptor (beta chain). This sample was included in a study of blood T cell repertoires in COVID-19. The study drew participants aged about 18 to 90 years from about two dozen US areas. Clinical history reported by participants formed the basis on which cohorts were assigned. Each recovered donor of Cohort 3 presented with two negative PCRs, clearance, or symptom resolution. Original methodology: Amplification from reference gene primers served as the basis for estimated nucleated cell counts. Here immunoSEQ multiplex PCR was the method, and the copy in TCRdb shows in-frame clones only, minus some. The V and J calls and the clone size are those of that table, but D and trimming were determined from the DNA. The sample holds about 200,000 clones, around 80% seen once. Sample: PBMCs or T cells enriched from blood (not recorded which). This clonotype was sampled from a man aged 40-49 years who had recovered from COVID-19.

Here the CDR3 reads CASTPGQLQETQYF. CDR3 coding DNA: TGTGCCAGCACTCCGGGACAGCTACAAGAGACCCAGTACTTC. This chain joins TRBV6-5 and TRBJ2-5, with TRBD1 identical over 7 bases. The V gene end was trimmed by 7 bases and the J gene end by 2 bases; junction bases not matched to a gene: 7. The CDR3 sequence is 14 residues long. The germline V gene encodes CDR1 MNHEY and CDR2 SVGAGI.